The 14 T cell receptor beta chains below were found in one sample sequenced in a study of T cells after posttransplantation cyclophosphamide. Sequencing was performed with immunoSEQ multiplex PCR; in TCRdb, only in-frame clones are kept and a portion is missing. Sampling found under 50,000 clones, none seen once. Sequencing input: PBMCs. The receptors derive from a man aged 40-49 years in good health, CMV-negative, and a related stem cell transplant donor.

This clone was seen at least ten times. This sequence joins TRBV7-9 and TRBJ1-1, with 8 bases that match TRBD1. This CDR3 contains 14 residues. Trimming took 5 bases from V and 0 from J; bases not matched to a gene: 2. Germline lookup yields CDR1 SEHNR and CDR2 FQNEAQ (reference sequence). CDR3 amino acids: CASSAGQVNTEAFF. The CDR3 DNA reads TGTGCCAGCAGCGCGGGACAGGTGAACACTGAAGCTTTCTTT.

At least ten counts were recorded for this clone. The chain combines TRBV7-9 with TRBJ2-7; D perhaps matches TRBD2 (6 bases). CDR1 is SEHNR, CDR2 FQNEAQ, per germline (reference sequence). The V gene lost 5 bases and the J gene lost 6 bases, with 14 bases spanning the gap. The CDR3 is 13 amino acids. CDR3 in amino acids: CASSIAEGFEQYF. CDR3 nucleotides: TGTGCCAGCAGCATTGCGGAGGGGTTCGAGCAGTACTTC.

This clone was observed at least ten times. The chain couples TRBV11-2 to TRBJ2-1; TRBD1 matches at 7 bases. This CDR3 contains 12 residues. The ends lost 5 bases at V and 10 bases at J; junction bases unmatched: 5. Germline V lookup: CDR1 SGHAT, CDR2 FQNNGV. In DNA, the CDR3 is TGTGCCAGCAGCCTTCTGACAGGGGAGCAGTTCTTC. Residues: CASSLLTGEQFF.

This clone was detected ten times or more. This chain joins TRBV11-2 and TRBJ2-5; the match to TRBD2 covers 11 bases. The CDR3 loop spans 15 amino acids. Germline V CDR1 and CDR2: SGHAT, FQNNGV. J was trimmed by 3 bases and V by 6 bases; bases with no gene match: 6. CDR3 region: CASSAPTSGEETQYF. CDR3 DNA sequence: TGTGCCAGCAGTGCCCCGACTAGCGGGGAAGAGACCCAGTACTTC.

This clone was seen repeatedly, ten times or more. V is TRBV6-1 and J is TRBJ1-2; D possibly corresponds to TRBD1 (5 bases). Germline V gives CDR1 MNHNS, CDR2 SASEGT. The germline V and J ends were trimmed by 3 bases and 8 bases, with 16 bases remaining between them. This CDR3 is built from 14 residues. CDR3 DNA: TGTGCCAGCAGTGATACAGTAGGGGTTGGGGGCTACACCTTC. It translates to CASSDTVGVGGYTF.

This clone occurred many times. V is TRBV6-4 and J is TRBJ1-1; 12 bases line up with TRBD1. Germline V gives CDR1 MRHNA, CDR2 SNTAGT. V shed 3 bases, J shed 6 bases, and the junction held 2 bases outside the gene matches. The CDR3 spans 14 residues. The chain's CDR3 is CASSEGTGGSEAFF. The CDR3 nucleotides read TGTGCCAGCAGTGAGGGGACAGGGGGCTCTGAAGCTTTCTTT.

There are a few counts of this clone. The CDR3 sequence: CASSLVQGGNEQYF. The CDR3 nucleotides read TGTGCCAGCAGCTTGGTACAGGGCGGCAACGAGCAGTACTTC. The V call is TRBV5-6, the J call TRBJ2-7; the D gene is possibly TRBD1 (6 bases). This CDR3 has 14 residues. Germline loops: CDR1 SGHDT, CDR2 YYEEEE. V lost 0 bases and J 5 bases, leaving 12 bases between the germline ends.

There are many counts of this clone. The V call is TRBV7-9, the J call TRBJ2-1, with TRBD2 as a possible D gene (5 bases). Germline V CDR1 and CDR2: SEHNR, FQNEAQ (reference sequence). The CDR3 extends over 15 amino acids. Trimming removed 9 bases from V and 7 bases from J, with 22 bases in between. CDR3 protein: CASSRGSGFDNEQFF. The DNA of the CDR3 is TGTGCCAGTTCGCGAGGGAGCGGCTTTGATAATGAGCAGTTCTTC.

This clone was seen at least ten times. This chain's CDR3 is CASSQDRGSYNEQFF. The DNA for the CDR3 is TGTGCCAGCAGCCAAGATCGAGGGTCCTACAATGAGCAGTTCTTC. The gene calls are TRBV14 and TRBJ2-1; tentatively, D is TRBD2 (5 bases). Trimming took 0 bases from V and 1 from J, leaving 7 bases between them. The CDR3 spans 15 residues. CDR1 and CDR2 from the germline V gene are SGHDN and FVKESK.

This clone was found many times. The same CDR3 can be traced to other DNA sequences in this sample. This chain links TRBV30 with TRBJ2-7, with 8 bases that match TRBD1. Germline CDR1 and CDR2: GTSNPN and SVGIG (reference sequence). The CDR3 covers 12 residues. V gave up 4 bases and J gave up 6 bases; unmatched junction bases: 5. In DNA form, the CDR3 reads TGTGCCTGGACCGGGACAGGACGCGAGCAGTACTTC. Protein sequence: CAWTGTGREQYF. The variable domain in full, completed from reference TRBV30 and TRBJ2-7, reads SQTIHQWPATLVQPVGSPLSLECTVEGTSNPNLYWYRQAAGRGLQLLFYSVGIGQISSEVPQNLSASRPQDRQFILSSKKLLLSDSGFYLCAWTGTGREQYFGPGTRLTVT.

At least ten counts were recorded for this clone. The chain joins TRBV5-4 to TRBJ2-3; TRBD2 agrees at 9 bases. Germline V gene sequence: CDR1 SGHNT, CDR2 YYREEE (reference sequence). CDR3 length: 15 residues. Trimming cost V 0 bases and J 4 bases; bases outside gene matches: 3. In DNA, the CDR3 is TGTGCCAGCAGCTTGGTGGCTAGCGGGGCAGATACGCAGTATTTT. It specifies CASSLVASGADTQYF.

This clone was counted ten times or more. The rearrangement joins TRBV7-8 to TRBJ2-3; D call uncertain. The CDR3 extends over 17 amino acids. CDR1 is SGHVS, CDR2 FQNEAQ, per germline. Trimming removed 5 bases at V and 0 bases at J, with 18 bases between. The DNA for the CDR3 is TGTGCCAGCAGCCCCTTAGATGGAGACGTTAGCACAGATACGCAGTATTTT. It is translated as CASSPLDGDVSTDTQYF. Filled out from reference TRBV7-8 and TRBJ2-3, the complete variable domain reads GAGVSQSPRYKVAKRGQDVALRCDPISGHVSLFWYQQALGQGPEFLTYFQNEAQLDKSGLPSDRFFAERPEGSVSTLKIQRTQQEDSAVYLCASSPLDGDVSTDTQYFGPGTRLTVL.

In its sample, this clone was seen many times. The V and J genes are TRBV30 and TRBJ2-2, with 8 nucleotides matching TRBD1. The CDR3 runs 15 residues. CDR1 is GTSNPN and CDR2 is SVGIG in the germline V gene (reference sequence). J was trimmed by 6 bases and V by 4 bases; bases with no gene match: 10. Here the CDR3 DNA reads TGTGCCTGGAAGGGTCCAGGGGGCTGGTCCGGGGAGCTGTTTTTT. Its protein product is CAWKGPGGWSGELFF.

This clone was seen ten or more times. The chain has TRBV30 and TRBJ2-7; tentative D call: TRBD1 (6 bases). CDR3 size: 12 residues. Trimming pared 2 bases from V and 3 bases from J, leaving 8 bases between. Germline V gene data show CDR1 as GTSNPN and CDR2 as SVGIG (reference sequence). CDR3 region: CAWSRGNYEQYF. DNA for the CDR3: TGTGCCTGGAGTAGGGGGAACTACGAGCAGTACTTC.